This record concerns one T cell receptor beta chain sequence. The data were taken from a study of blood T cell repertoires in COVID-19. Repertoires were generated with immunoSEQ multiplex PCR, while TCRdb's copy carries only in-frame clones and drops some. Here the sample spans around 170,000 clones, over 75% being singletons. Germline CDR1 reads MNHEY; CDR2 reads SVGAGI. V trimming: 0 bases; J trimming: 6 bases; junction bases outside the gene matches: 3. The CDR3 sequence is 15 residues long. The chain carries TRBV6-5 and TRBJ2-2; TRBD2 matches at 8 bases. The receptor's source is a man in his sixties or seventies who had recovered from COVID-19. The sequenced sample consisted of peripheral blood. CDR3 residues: CASSYSGRAAGELFF. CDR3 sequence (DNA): TGTGCCAGCAGTTACTCCGGGAGGGCCGCCGGGGAGCTGTTTTTT.